This T cell receptor beta chain originates from a study of blood T cell repertoires in COVID-19. Study background: Acute and convalescent COVID-19 specimens originated in the United States, Italy and Spain. T cells, B-cell-depleted T cells, or PBMCs provided the cDNA or gDNA that served as material.

CDR1 is ENHRY, CDR2 SYGVKD, per germline. The J segment lost 1 base and the V segment lost 10 bases, leaving 9 bases of the junction unmatched. The CDR3 is 14 amino acids. Method: immunoSEQ multiplex PCR; TCRdb's copy keeps in-frame clones and lacks some. This sample yields 150,000 to 200,000 clones, of which approximately 93% are seen a single time; 2% belongs to the top ten. Enrolment of Seattle patients took place during active infection, and they were followed longitudinally. This clonotype was obtained from a woman in her sixties or seventies with COVID-19, enrolled during active disease. Source material: peripheral blood. V gene TRBV10-3 combines with J gene TRBJ1-1; 7 bases align to TRBD1. CDR3 DNA sequence: TGTGCCACCGCCCAGGGGGGAAGGAACACTGAAGCTTTCTTT. Encoded protein: CATAQGGRNTEAFF.